The source of this TCR beta chain is a study of identical twins. This clonotype was counted between two and nine times. Each CDR3 protein gets one entry after TCRdb re-called the 5' RACE reads with MiXCR. This table holds roughly 770,000 distinct CDR3 sequences, 18% found once. CDR3 size: 15 residues. Looked up from germline, CDR1 is SGDLS and CDR2 is YYNGEE. V was pared by 0 bases and J by 0 bases, with 7 bases between. These same data were also listed under a study on T cells expressing NK-cell markers.

The V and J genes are TRBV9 and TRBJ1-5; D ambiguous. This TCR was recovered from a woman aged 18-29 years in good health. Sequencing was done on a sample of PBMCs. The CDR3, as DNA: TGTGCCAGCAGCGTAGCTGGCGGTAGCAATCAGCCCCAGCATTTT. It codes for CASSVAGGSNQPQHF.